This T cell receptor (beta chain) is from a study of technical replicates of blood from four donors. Clones were sequenced by immunoSEQ multiplex PCR, and TCRdb holds only the in-frame ones, with some missing. The sample has approximately 70,000 clones; approximately 90% are singletons. CDR1 and CDR2 (germline): LGHNA, YSLEER. The CDR3 is 16 residues long. V lost 1 base, J lost 8 bases, and 17 bases lay in between. Specimen: PBMCs. The sequence came from a human donor in good health. Some clones in this sample may be carry-over from other donors' samples. The chain employs TRBV4-3 and TRBJ1-4; D gene unclear. The CDR3 DNA reads as TGCGCCAGCAGCCAAGTGGGGAGAGGATTGAACGAAAAACTGTTTTTT. The encoded protein is CASSQVGRGLNEKLFF.